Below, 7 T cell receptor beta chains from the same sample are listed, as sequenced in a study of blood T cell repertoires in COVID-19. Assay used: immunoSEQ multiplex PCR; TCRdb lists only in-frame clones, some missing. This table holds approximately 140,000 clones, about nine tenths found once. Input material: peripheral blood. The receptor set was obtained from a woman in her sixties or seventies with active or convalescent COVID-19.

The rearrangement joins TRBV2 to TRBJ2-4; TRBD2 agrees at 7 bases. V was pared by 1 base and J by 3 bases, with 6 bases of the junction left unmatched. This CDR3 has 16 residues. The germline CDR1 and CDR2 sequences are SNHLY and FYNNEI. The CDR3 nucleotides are TGTGCCAGCAGTGAAGAAACGGGGGGTGACAAAAACATTCAGTACTTC. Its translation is CASSEETGGDKNIQYF.

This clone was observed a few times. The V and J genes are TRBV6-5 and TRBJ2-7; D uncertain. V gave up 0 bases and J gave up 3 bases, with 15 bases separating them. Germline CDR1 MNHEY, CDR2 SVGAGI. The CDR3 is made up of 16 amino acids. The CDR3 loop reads CASSYSLPDGVYEQYF. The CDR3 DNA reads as TGTGCCAGCAGTTACTCCCTCCCCGACGGAGTCTACGAGCAGTACTTC.

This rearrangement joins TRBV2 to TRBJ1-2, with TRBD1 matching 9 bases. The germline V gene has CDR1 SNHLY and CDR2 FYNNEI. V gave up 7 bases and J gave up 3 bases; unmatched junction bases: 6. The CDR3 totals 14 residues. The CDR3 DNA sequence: TGTGCCAGCACTATGGACAGGGGAGACTATGGCTACACCTTC. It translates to CASTMDRGDYGYTF.

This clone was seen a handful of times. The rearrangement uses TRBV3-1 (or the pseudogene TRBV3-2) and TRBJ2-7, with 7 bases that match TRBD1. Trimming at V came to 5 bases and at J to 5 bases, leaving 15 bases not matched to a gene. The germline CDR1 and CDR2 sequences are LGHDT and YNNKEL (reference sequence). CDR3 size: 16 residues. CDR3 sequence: CASSAGARQGSHEQYF. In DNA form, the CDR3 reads TGTGCCAGCAGCGCCGGAGCTCGACAGGGTTCCCACGAGCAGTACTTC.

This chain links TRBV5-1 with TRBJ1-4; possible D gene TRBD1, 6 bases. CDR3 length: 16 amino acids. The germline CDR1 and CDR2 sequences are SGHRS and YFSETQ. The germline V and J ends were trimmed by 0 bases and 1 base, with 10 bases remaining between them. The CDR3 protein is CASSLGVQGTNEKLFF. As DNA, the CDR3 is TGCGCCAGCAGCTTGGGCGTACAGGGAACTAATGAAAAACTGTTTTTT.

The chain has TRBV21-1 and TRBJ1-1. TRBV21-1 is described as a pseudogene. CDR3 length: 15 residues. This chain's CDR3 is CASSKVPGGNTEAFF. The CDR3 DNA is TGTGCCAGCAGCAAAGTCCCAGGAGGGAACACTGAAGCTTTCTTT.

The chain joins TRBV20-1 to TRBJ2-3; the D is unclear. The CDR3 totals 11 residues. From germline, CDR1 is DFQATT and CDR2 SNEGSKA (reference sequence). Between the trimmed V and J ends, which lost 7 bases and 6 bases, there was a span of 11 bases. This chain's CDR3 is CSVQALDTQYF. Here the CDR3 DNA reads TGCAGTGTCCAGGCTCTCGATACGCAGTATTTT.